This T cell receptor (beta chain) was recorded in a study of shared clonotypes between healthy human individuals. V trimming: 4 bases; J trimming: 3 bases; junction bases outside the gene matches: 5. The germline gives CDR1 SGHKS, CDR2 YYEKEE (reference sequence). The CDR3 consists of 14 residues. Selected positively for CCR7 and CD45RO-negative, naive CD8 cells excluded terminally differentiated effector memory CD45RA+ cells. Using immunoSEQ multiplex PCR, the repertoire was profiled, and TCRdb retains in-frame clones only, with some absent. The sample comprises fewer than 1 million clones, approximately 97% of which are singletons, and about 0.21% rests with the top ten. The table lists this clone with a count of one.

Input material: naive CD8+ T cells sorted from blood. This clonotype was obtained from a man younger than 40 in good health. The rearrangement joins TRBV5-5 to TRBJ2-5, with 8 bases that match TRBD2. The DNA of the CDR3 is TGTGCCAGCAGCGGCGGACTAGCAGAAGAGACCCAGTACTTC. It specifies CASSGGLAEETQYF.